This T cell receptor beta chain was recorded in a study of regulatory T cells in long-lasting Graves disease. With iRepertoire HTBI primers and Arm-PCR of CDR3 regions, TCR beta libraries were built. From the multiplex PCR reads, TCRdb called clonotypes with MiXCR, one entry per CDR3 protein. The sample lists 350,000 to 500,000 distinct CDR3 sequences, around 23% seen once, with approximately 15% in the top ten. This sample's time point: persistent/refractory GD, antithyroid drugs over 5 years with positive TRAb. Extracted PBMC RNA gave rise to the TCR library. This clonotype was found many times. Sequencing was performed on peripheral blood mononuclear cells (PBMCs), taken when the disease was refractory, from a patient treated with antithyroid drugs. The sequence came from a female donor with Graves disease.

The CDR3 loop reads CASSGETHPGANVLTF. CDR3 DNA sequence: TGTGCCAGCAGTGGTGAAACACACCCTGGGGCCAACGTCCTGACTTTC. This chain uses TRBV2 with TRBJ2-6, with D unclear. CDR1 and CDR2 from the germline V gene are SNHLY and FYNNEI. This CDR3 region has 16 residues. Trimming took 4 bases from V and 2 from J, leaving 12 bases between them.